Each of the 10 T cell receptor beta chains below was sequenced from the same sample in a study of T cells in Graves' hyperthyroidism and ophthalmopathy (dated by TCRdb to the late 2010s). The library was built by means of multiplex PCR. Sequencing was performed on an Illumina HiSeq 2000. The TCR beta CDR3 regions were amplified from RNA transcripts. The TCR CDR3 was subjected to a first round of RT-PCR using the HTBI primer set and the Qiagen OneStep RT-PCR kit. TCRdb reran the public reads through fastp at Q25 and MiXCR, keeping productive beta chains. When rows share a CDR3 protein, they turn into one entry using the most common DNA and genes. The sample table contains around 240,000 distinct CDR3 sequences; only one count was recorded for approximately 14% of them. Of the sample, less than 15% is held by the ten largest clones. The material sequenced was blood. The receptors shown here come from a woman aged 40 to 55 with Graves' hyperthyroidism that later progressed to Graves' ophthalmopathy.

This clonotype has a count of ten or more. The chain links TRBV20-1 to TRBJ1-3; D gene uncertain. The CDR3 totals 14 residues. Trimming took off 3 bases at V and 4 bases at J, with 13 bases between the two ends. Germline CDR1 and CDR2: DFQATT and SNEGSKA (reference sequence). The CDR3 here is CSASHRGLGNTIYF. The DNA of the CDR3 is TGCAGTGCTAGCCATCGAGGGCTCGGAAACACCATATATTTT.

This clonotype was detected only a few times. The V call is TRBV27, the J call TRBJ2-7; 8 nucleotides align to TRBD1. Germline V gene sequence: CDR1 MNHEY, CDR2 SMNVEV (reference sequence). With V trimmed by 5 bases and J by 2 bases, 5 bases remained unmatched. This CDR3 region has 14 residues. The CDR3 sequence is CASSIGQGPYEQYF. The CDR3 nucleotides are TGTGCCAGCAGTATAGGACAGGGCCCCTACGAGCAGTACTTC.

This clonotype was recorded at least ten times. J is TRBJ2-1 and V is TRBV20-1; no reliable D call. CDR1 DFQATT and CDR2 SNEGSKA come from the germline V gene (reference sequence). The CDR3 is 14 amino acids. V shed 0 bases and J shed 1 base, with 7 bases lying between them. CDR3 residues: CSARDVVSYNEQFF. CDR3 DNA sequence: TGCAGTGCTAGAGATGTCGTTTCCTACAATGAGCAGTTCTTC.

This clonotype was detected many times. The chain couples TRBV10-3 to TRBJ2-5, with 11 bases fitting TRBD1. The CDR3 has 13 amino acids. Germline CDR1 reads ENHRY; CDR2 reads SYGVKD. The junction had 7 bases not matched to a gene; V was cut back by 11 bases and J by 5 bases. The CDR3 sequence: CAARTGGEETQYF. For the CDR3, the DNA is TGTGCCGCCAGGACAGGGGGCGAGGAGACCCAGTACTTC.

This clonotype was seen many times. The CDR3 spells CASSIGGWKAKNIQYF. The CDR3 DNA reads TGTGCCAGTAGTATAGGAGGGTGGAAGGCCAAAAACATTCAGTACTTC. The chain combines TRBV19 with TRBJ2-4, with D perhaps TRBD2 (5 bases). CDR3 length: 16 residues. Germline CDR1 and CDR2: LNHDA and SQIVND (reference sequence). V was clipped by 1 base and J by 1 base, with 11 bases between them. Complete variable domain (other parts from reference TRBV19 and TRBJ2-4): DGGITQSPKYLFRKEGQNVTLSCEQNLNHDAMYWYRQDPGQGLRLIYYSQIVNDFQKGDIAEGYSVSREKKESFPLTVTSAQKNPTAFYLCASSIGGWKAKNIQYFGAGTRLSVL.

This clonotype occurred many times. V is TRBV6-1 and J is TRBJ1-2; D is undetermined. CDR1 is MNHNS, CDR2 SASEGT, per germline. Trimming took 8 bases from V and 4 from J, leaving 20 bases between them. This CDR3 region has 15 residues. CDR3 sequence (DNA): TGTGCCAGCCTCTCCCCGGGAGAAAGCTTCTATGGCTACACCTTC. Translation gives CASLSPGESFYGYTF.

This clonotype was picked up many times. The chain carries TRBV6-1 and TRBJ1-1, with D possibly matching TRBD1 (5 bases). Germline values: CDR1 MNHNS, CDR2 SASEGT. V gave up 2 bases and J gave up 8 bases, with 12 bases separating them. This CDR3 spans 13 amino acids. CDR3 region: CASSERPQGEAFF. The CDR3 DNA sequence: TGTGCCAGCAGTGAACGACCCCAGGGAGAAGCTTTCTTT.

The chain couples TRBV30 to TRBJ2-2; D is ambiguous. CDR3 length: 14 residues. The germline V gene encodes CDR1 GTSNPN and CDR2 SVGIG (reference sequence). With 4 bases removed from V and 4 bases from J, the gap between germline ends came to 13 bases. The CDR3 DNA reads as TGTGCCTGGATAACTACCGATTCCACCGGGGAGCTGTTTTTT. Translation gives CAWITTDSTGELFF.

This clonotype has ten or more counts. The chain is built from TRBV18 and TRBJ2-3; possible D gene TRBD2, 6 bases. The CDR3 runs to 15 residues. Germline CDR1 reads KGHSH; CDR2 reads LQKENI. The ends were cut back, 4 bases at V and 3 bases at J, with 14 bases in the middle. CDR3 protein: CASSRTPSVTDTQYF. In DNA form, the CDR3 reads TGTGCCAGCTCACGGACCCCTAGCGTAACAGATACGCAGTATTTT.

There are many counts of this clonotype. The rearrangement joins TRBV2 to TRBJ2-6, with D unresolved. The germline CDR1 and CDR2 sequences are SNHLY and FYNNEI. V was clipped by 6 bases and J by 4 bases, with 13 bases between them. The length of the CDR3 is 15 residues. CDR3 bases: TGTGCCAGCAGCCGCCCGCAGTCGGGGGCCAACGTCCTGACTTTC. Encoded protein: CASSRPQSGANVLTF.